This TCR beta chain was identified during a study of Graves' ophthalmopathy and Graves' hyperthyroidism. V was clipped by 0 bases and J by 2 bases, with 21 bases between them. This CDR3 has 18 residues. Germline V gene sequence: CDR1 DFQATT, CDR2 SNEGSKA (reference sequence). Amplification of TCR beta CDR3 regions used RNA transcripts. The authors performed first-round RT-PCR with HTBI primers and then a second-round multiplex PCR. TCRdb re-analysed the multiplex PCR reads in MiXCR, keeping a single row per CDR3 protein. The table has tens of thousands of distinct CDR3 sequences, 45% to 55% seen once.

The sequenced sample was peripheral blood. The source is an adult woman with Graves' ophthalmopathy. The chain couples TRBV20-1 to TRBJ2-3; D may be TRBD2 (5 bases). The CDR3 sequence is CSARDSMRAEMVTDTQYF. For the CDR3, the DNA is TGCAGTGCTAGAGATTCCATGAGGGCAGAGATGGTCACAGATACGCAGTATTTT.